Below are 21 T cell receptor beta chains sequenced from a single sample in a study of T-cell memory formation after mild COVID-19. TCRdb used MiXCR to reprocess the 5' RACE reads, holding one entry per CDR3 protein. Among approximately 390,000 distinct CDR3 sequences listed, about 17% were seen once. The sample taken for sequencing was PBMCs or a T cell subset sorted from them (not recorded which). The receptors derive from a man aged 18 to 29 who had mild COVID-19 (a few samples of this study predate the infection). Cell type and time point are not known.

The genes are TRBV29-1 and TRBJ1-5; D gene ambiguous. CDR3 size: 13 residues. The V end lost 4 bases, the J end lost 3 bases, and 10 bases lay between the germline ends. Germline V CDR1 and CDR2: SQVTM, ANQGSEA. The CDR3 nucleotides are TGCAGCGTTGTTAATGATTTCAATCAGCCCCAGCATTTT. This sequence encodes CSVVNDFNQPQHF.

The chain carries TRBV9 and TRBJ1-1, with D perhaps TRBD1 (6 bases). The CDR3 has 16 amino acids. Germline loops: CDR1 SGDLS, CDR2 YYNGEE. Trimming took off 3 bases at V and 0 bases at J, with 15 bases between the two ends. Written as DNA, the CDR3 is TGTGCCAGCAGCGCAAACAGGGACTACATGAACACTGAAGCTTTCTTT. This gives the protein CASSANRDYMNTEAFF.

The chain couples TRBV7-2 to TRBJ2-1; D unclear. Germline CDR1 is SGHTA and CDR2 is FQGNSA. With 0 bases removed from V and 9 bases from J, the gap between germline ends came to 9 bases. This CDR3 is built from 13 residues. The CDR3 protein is CASSLARNGEQFF. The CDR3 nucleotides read TGTGCCAGCAGCTTAGCCAGGAACGGTGAGCAGTTCTTC. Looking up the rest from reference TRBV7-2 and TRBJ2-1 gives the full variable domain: GAGVSQSPSNKVTEKGKDVELRCDPISGHTALYWYRQSLGQGLEFLIYFQGNSAPDKSGLPSDRFSAERTGGSVSTLTIQRTQQEDSAVYLCASSLARNGEQFFGPGTRLTVL.

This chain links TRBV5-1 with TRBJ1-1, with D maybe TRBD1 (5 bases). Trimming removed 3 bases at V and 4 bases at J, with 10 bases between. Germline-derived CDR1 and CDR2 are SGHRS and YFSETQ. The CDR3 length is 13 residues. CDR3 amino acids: CASSWVGGTEAFF. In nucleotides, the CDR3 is TGCGCCAGCAGCTGGGTCGGGGGCACTGAAGCTTTCTTT. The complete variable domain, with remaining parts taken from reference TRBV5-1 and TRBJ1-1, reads KAGVTQTPRYLIKTRGQQVTLSCSPISGHRSVSWYQQTPGQGLQFLFEYFSETQRNKGNFPGRFSGRQFSNSRSEMNVSTLELGDSALYLCASSWVGGTEAFFGQGTRLTVV.

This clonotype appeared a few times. In DNA, the CDR3 is TGTGCCAGCAGTTACTCGATGGGAAACTACGAGCAGTACGTC. The encoded protein is CASSYSMGNYEQYV. This rearrangement joins TRBV6-2 or TRBV6-3 to TRBJ2-7; D ambiguous. CDR3 size: 14 residues. V shed 0 bases and J shed 3 bases, with 9 bases lying between them. Germline-derived CDR1 and CDR2 are MNHEY and SVGEGT.

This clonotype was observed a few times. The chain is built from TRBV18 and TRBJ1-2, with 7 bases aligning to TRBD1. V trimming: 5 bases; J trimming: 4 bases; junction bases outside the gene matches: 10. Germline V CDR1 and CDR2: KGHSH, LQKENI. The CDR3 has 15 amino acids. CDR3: CASSSGYRGGYGYTF. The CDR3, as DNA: TGTGCCAGCTCATCGGGATACAGGGGTGGCTATGGCTACACCTTC.

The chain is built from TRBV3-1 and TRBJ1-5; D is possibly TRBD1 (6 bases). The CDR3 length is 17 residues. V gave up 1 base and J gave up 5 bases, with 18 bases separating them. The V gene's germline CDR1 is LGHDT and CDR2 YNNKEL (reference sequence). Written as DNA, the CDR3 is TGTGCCAGCAGCCAAGGCCCTACAGGGCCACGGGATCAGCCCCAGCATTTT. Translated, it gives CASSQGPTGPRDQPQHF. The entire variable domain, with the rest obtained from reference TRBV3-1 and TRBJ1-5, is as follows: DTAVSQTPKYLVTQMGNDKSIKCEQNLGHDTMYWYKQDSKKFLKIMFSYNNKELIINETVPNRFSPKSPDKAHLNLHINSLELGDSAVYFCASSQGPTGPRDQPQHFGDGTRLSIL.

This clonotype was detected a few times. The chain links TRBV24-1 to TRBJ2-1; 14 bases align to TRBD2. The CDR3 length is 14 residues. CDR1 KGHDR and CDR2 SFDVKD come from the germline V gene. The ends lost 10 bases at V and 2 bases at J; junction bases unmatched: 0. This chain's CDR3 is CATTSGGAYNEQFF. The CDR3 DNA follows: TGTGCCACGACTAGCGGGGGGGCCTACAATGAGCAGTTCTTC.

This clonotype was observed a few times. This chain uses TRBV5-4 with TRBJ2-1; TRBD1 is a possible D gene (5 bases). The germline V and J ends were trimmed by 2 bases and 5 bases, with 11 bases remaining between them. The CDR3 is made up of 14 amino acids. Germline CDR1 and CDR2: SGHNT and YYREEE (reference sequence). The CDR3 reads CASSFSTDHNEQFF. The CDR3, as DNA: TGTGCCAGCAGCTTCTCGACAGACCACAATGAGCAGTTCTTC.

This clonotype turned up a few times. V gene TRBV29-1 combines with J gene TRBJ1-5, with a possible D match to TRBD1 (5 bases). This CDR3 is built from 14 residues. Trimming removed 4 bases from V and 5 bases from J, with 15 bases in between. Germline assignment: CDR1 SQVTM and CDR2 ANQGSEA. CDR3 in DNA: TGCAGCGTTGCCCTTCAGGGTTGGGATCAGCCCCAGCATTTT. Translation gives CSVALQGWDQPQHF. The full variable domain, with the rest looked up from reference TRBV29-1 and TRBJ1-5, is SAVISQKPSRDICQRGTSLTIQCQVDSQVTMMFWYRQQPGQSLTLIATANQGSEATYESGFVIDKFPISRPNLTFSTLTVSNMSPEDSSIYLCSVALQGWDQPQHFGDGTRLSIL.

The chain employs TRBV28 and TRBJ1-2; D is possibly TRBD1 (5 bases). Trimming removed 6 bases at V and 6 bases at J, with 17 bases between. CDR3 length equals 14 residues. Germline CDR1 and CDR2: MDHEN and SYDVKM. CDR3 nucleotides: TGTGCCAGCAGCCCCCCGGGGGAGGTCCATGGCTACACCTTC. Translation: CASSPPGEVHGYTF.

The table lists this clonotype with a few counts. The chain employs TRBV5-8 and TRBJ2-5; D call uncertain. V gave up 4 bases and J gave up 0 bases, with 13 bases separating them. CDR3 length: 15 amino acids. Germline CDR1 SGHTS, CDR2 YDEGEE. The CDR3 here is CASSRDMVNQETQYF. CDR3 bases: TGTGCCAGCAGCCGCGACATGGTCAACCAAGAGACCCAGTACTTC.

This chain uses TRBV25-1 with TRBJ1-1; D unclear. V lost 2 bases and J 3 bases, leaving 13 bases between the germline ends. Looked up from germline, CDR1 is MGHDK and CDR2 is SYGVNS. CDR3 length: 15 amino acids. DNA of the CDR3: TGTGCCAGCAGTGAACCCACTGAGGGAGACACTGAAGCTTTCTTT. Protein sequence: CASSEPTEGDTEAFF.

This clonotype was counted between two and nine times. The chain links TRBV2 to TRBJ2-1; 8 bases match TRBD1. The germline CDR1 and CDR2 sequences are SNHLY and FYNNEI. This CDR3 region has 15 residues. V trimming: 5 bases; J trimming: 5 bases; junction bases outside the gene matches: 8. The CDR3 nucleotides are TGTGCCAGCAGTAGCGACAGGGGAAGCCACAATGAGCAGTTCTTC. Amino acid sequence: CASSSDRGSHNEQFF.

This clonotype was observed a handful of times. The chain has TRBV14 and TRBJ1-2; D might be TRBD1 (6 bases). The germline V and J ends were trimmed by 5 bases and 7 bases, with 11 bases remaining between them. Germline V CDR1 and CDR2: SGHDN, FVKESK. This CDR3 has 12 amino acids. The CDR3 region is CASSETGRGYTF. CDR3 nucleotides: TGTGCCAGCAGCGAAACAGGGCGTGGCTACACCTTC.

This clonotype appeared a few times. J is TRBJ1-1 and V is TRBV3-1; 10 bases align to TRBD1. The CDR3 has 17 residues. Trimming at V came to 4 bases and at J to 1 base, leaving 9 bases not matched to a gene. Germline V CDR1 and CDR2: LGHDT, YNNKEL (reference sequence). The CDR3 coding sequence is TGTGCCAGCAGCCCCTCCCCGGGGACAGGGGCGAACACTGAAGCTTTCTTT. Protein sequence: CASSPSPGTGANTEAFF.

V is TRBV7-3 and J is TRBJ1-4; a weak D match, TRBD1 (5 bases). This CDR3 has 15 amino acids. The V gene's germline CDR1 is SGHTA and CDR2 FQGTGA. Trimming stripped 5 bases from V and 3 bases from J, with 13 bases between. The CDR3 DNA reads TGTGCCAGCAGCCCCTCCGGGACGGCTAATGAAAAACTGTTTTTT. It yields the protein CASSPSGTANEKLFF.

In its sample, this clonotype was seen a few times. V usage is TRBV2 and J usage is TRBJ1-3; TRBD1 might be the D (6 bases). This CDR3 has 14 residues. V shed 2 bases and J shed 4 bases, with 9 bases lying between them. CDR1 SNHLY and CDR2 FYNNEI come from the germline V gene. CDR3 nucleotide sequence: TGTGCCAGCAGTGAACAGGGGTTCGGAAACACCATATATTTT. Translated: CASSEQGFGNTIYF.

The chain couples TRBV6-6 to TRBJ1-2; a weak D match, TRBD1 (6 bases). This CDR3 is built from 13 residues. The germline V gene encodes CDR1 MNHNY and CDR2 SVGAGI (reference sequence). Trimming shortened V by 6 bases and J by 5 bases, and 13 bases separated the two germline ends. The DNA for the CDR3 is TGTGCCAGCAGATCAGGGAGGGGGTATGGCTACACCTTC. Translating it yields CASRSGRGYGYTF.

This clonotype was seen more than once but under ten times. CDR3 loop: CSAQGWGGTDTQYF. The CDR3, as DNA: TGCAGTGCTCAAGGTTGGGGTGGGACAGATACGCAGTATTTT. The chain has TRBV20-1 and TRBJ2-3; D remains ambiguous. Germline assignment: CDR1 DFQATT and CDR2 SNEGSKA (reference sequence). The germline V and J ends were trimmed by 5 bases and 3 bases, with 15 bases remaining between them. The CDR3 contains 14 residues.

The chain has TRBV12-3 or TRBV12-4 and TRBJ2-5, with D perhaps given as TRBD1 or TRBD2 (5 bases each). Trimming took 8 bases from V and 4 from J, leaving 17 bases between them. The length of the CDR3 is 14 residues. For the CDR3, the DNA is TGTGCCAGCCGGCCAGGGTTCGGAGGAGAGACCCAGTACTTC. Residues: CASRPGFGGETQYF.